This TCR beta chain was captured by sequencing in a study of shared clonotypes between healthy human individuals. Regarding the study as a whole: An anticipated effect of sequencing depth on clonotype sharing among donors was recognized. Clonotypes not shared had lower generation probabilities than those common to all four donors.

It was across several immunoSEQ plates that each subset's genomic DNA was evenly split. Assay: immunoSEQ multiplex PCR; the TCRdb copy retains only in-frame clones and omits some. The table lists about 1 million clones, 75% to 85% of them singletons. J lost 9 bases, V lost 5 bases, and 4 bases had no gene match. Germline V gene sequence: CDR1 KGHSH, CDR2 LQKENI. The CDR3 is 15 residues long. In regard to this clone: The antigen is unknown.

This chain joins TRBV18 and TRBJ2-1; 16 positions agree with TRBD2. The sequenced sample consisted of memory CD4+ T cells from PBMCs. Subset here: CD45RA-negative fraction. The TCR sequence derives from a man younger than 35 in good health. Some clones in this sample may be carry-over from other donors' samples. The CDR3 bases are TGTGCCAGCTCAGCGGGACTAGCGGGAGGGACTGAGCAGTTCTTC. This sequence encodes CASSAGLAGGTEQFF.